The rows below give T cell receptor beta chains drawn from one sample of a study of sequential checkpoint blockade in melanoma. Libraries were prepared by immunoSEQ multiplex PCR; TCRdb keeps only in-frame clonotypes and omits some of them. The data hold approximately 34,000 clones, with 84% observed a single time. The starting material was CD8+ T cells sorted from blood (inferred from file names), obtained from a patient given nivolumab and ipilimumab in sequence. All receptors derive from a human donor with melanoma. CDR3s include the opening cysteine and the closing phenylalanine or tryptophan. Each record gives: D gene, CDR3 length, J gene, clone size, V gene, CDR3 protein, CDR3 DNA. A D gene is named only where the DNA matches it firmly. Expanded clones are given a class, and other clones once, few, many or no size at all.

D gene: -
CDR3 length: 14
J gene: TRBJ2-7
clone size: -
V gene: TRBV6-1
CDR3 protein: CASSEVGGIYEQYF
CDR3 DNA: TGTGCCAGCAGTGAAGTAGGAGGGATCTACGAGCAGTACTTC

D gene: TRBD2
CDR3 length: 15
J gene: TRBJ2-7
clone size: medium-sized
V gene: TRBV9
CDR3 protein: CASSGGPSGVHEQYF
CDR3 DNA: TGTGCCAGCAGCGGGGGGCCTAGCGGGGTCCACGAGCAGTACTTC

D gene: -
CDR3 length: 16
J gene: TRBJ1-3
clone size: -
V gene: TRBV29-1
CDR3 protein: CSVEDRSTSSGNTIYF
CDR3 DNA: TGCAGCGTTGAAGATCGATCCACCAGCTCTGGAAACACCATATATTTT

D gene: TRBD1
CDR3 length: 17
J gene: TRBJ1-1
clone size: -
V gene: TRBV7-8
CDR3 protein: CASSSAGDRVTNTEAFF
CDR3 DNA: TGTGCCAGCAGCTCAGCGGGAGACAGGGTTACGAACACTGAAGCTTTCTTT

D gene: TRBD1
CDR3 length: 16
J gene: TRBJ1-1
clone size: once
V gene: TRBV28
CDR3 protein: CASSLVPGQGVTEAFF
CDR3 DNA: TGTGCCAGCAGTTTAGTCCCCGGCCAGGGGGTAACTGAAGCTTTCTTT

D gene: -
CDR3 length: 11
J gene: TRBJ1-1
clone size: -
V gene: TRBV2
CDR3 protein: CASSSLGEAFF
CDR3 DNA: TGTGCCAGCAGTTCACTAGGGGAAGCTTTCTTT

D gene: -
CDR3 length: 14
J gene: TRBJ2-7
clone size: -
V gene: TRBV19
CDR3 protein: CASSTQGIPYEQYF
CDR3 DNA: TGTGCCAGTAGTACCCAGGGGATCCCCTACGAGCAGTACTTC

D gene: TRBD1
CDR3 length: 14
J gene: TRBJ2-7
clone size: -
V gene: TRBV6-4
CDR3 protein: CASSEGQGRHEQYF
CDR3 DNA: TGTGCCAGCAGTGAGGGACAGGGTCGTCACGAGCAGTACTTC

D gene: -
CDR3 length: 15
J gene: TRBJ2-7
clone size: -
V gene: TRBV7-3
CDR3 protein: CASSLTGGPYYEQYF
CDR3 DNA: TGTGCCAGCAGCTTAACCGGAGGGCCGTATTACGAGCAGTACTTC

D gene: TRBD2
CDR3 length: 15
J gene: TRBJ2-2
clone size: -
V gene: TRBV12-5
CDR3 protein: CASGLTSGGTGELFF
CDR3 DNA: TGTGCTAGTGGCCTGACTAGCGGGGGGACCGGGGAGCTGTTTTTT

D gene: TRBD1
CDR3 length: 14
J gene: TRBJ2-7
clone size: -
V gene: TRBV7-9
CDR3 protein: CASSRTGAAYEQYF
CDR3 DNA: TGTGCCAGCAGCAGGACAGGAGCGGCCTACGAGCAGTACTTC

D gene: -
CDR3 length: 15
J gene: TRBJ1-1
clone size: -
V gene: TRBV6-1
CDR3 protein: CASRTLLGGNTEAFF
CDR3 DNA: TGTGCCAGCAGGACCTTGTTAGGGGGGAACACTGAAGCTTTCTTT

D gene: -
CDR3 length: 13
J gene: TRBJ2-1
clone size: -
V gene: TRBV7-2
CDR3 protein: CASSLSPYNERFF
CDR3 DNA: TGTGCCAGCAGCCTCTCTCCCTACAATGAGCGGTTCTTC

D gene: -
CDR3 length: 12
J gene: TRBJ2-7
clone size: -
V gene: TRBV6-1
CDR3 protein: CASSEQGTEQYF
CDR3 DNA: TGTGCCAGCAGTGAACAGGGGACCGAGCAGTACTTC

D gene: -
CDR3 length: 16
J gene: TRBJ2-2
clone size: -
V gene: TRBV28
CDR3 protein: CASTTSELAITGELFF
CDR3 DNA: TGTGCCAGCACCACCTCTGAGCTAGCGATCACCGGGGAGCTGTTTTTT

D gene: -
CDR3 length: 12
J gene: TRBJ2-3
clone size: -
V gene: TRBV13
CDR3 protein: CASSADSDTQYF
CDR3 DNA: TGTGCCAGCAGCGCGGACTCGGATACGCAGTATTTT

D gene: -
CDR3 length: 16
J gene: TRBJ1-5
clone size: -
V gene: TRBV6-1
CDR3 protein: CASSEIVAVSNQPQHF
CDR3 DNA: TGTGCCAGCAGTGAAATCGTGGCGGTTAGCAATCAGCCCCAGCATTTT

D gene: TRBD2
CDR3 length: 14
J gene: TRBJ2-3
clone size: -
V gene: TRBV6-5
CDR3 protein: CASSWEGPTDTQYF
CDR3 DNA: TGTGCCAGCAGTTGGGAGGGCCCCACAGATACGCAGTATTTT

D gene: -
CDR3 length: 14
J gene: TRBJ1-1
clone size: -
V gene: TRBV7-8
CDR3 protein: CALRAGPMNTEAFF
CDR3 DNA: TGTGCCTTGAGGGCAGGCCCTATGAACACTGAAGCTTTCTTT

D gene: TRBD1
CDR3 length: 17
J gene: TRBJ2-7
clone size: -
V gene: TRBV5-1
CDR3 protein: CASSLVAAGTGSQEQYF
CDR3 DNA: TGCGCCAGCAGCTTGGTGGCGGCCGGGACAGGGTCTCAGGAGCAGTACTTC

D gene: -
CDR3 length: 13
J gene: TRBJ2-5
clone size: -
V gene: TRBV5-4
CDR3 protein: CASSPESQETQYF
CDR3 DNA: TGTGCCAGCTCCCCGGAGTCCCAAGAGACCCAGTACTTC

D gene: -
CDR3 length: 11
J gene: TRBJ2-1
clone size: few
V gene: TRBV2
CDR3 protein: CASSDLVAKFF
CDR3 DNA: TGTGCCAGCAGTGACCTGGTAGCGAAGTTCTTC

D gene: TRBD1
CDR3 length: 17
J gene: TRBJ2-7
clone size: once
V gene: TRBV19
CDR3 protein: CASSPRAPGTGAPEQYF
CDR3 DNA: TGTGCCAGTAGTCCCCGAGCCCCCGGGACAGGCGCCCCGGAGCAGTACTTC

D gene: TRBD2
CDR3 length: 15
J gene: TRBJ2-7
clone size: -
V gene: TRBV29-1
CDR3 protein: CSVEVMREGAHEQYF
CDR3 DNA: TGCAGCGTTGAAGTGATGCGGGAGGGGGCCCACGAGCAGTACTTC

D gene: -
CDR3 length: 17
J gene: TRBJ2-3
clone size: -
V gene: TRBV4-1
CDR3 protein: CASSQEALAGATDTQYF
CDR3 DNA: TGCGCCAGCAGCCAAGAAGCGCTAGCAGGTGCCACAGATACGCAGTATTTT

D gene: -
CDR3 length: 14
J gene: TRBJ1-5
clone size: -
V gene: TRBV28
CDR3 protein: CASSLPWGGQPQHF
CDR3 DNA: TGTGCCAGCAGTTTACCCTGGGGGGGTCAGCCCCAGCATTTT

D gene: -
CDR3 length: 12
J gene: TRBJ2-7
clone size: -
V gene: TRBV11-2
CDR3 protein: CASSLGFGEQYF
CDR3 DNA: TGTGCCAGCAGCTTAGGGTTCGGCGAGCAGTACTTC

D gene: -
CDR3 length: 18
J gene: TRBJ2-6
clone size: -
V gene: TRBV12-2
CDR3 protein: CASRLVMGQGFRANVLTF
CDR3 DNA: TGTGCAAGTCGCTTAGTAATGGGACAGGGATTTAGGGCCAACGTCCTGACTTTC

D gene: -
CDR3 length: 15
J gene: TRBJ1-1
clone size: once
V gene: TRBV19
CDR3 protein: CASSIAGDRSTEAFF
CDR3 DNA: TGTGCCAGTAGTATAGCCGGCGACAGGAGCACTGAAGCTTTCTTT

D gene: -
CDR3 length: 16
J gene: TRBJ1-3
clone size: -
V gene: TRBV28
CDR3 protein: CASSLMGLSSGNTIYF
CDR3 DNA: TGTGCCAGCAGTTTAATGGGCTTGAGCTCTGGAAACACCATATATTTT

D gene: -
CDR3 length: 14
J gene: TRBJ2-5
clone size: few
V gene: TRBV19
CDR3 protein: CASSKQGRLETQYF
CDR3 DNA: TGTGCCAGTAGTAAACAGGGGAGGTTGGAGACCCAGTACTTC

D gene: TRBD2
CDR3 length: 15
J gene: TRBJ2-7
clone size: -
V gene: TRBV9
CDR3 protein: CASSVGLAETYEQYF
CDR3 DNA: TGTGCCAGCAGCGTAGGACTAGCGGAGACCTACGAGCAGTACTTC

D gene: -
CDR3 length: 16
J gene: TRBJ1-4
clone size: -
V gene: TRBV15
CDR3 protein: CATSRVLGATNEKLFF
CDR3 DNA: TGTGCCACCAGCAGAGTTCTAGGGGCGACTAATGAAAAACTGTTTTTT

D gene: -
CDR3 length: 15
J gene: TRBJ1-5
clone size: medium-sized
V gene: TRBV15
CDR3 protein: CATSRDQSGSWPQHF
CDR3 DNA: TGTGCCACCAGCAGAGATCAGTCAGGCTCTTGGCCCCAGCATTTT

D gene: -
CDR3 length: 15
J gene: TRBJ1-1
clone size: once
V gene: TRBV10-1
CDR3 protein: CASSESTSMNTEAFF
CDR3 DNA: TGCGCCAGCAGTGAGTCTACATCCATGAACACTGAAGCTTTCTTT